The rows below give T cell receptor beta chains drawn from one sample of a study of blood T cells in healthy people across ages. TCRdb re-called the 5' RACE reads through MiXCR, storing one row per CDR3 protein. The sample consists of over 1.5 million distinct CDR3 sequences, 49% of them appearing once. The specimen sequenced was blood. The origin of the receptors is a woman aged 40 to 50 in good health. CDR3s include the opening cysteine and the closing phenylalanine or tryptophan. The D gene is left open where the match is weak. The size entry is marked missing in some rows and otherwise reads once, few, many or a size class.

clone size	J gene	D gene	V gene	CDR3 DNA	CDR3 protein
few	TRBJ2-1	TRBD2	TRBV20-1	TGCAGTGCTAGGGGGGGGTTTGCATCCTACAATGAGCAGTTCTTC	CSARGGFASYNEQFF
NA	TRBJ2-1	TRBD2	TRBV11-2	TGTGCCAGCAGCCGAAGCCCGGCGGGGGACCTCAATGAGCAGTTCTTC	CASSRSPAGDLNEQFF
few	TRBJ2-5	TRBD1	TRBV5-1	TGCGCCAGCAGCACCTCCGGACAGGGAATGGGGGAGGAGACCCAGTACTTC	CASSTSGQGMGEETQYF
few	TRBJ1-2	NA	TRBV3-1	TGTGCCAGCAGCCAAGATAACCAGGGCTATGGCTACACCTTC	CASSQDNQGYGYTF
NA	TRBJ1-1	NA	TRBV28	TGTGCCAGCAGCCCCAAGGGACGCGTCTCTGAAGCTTTCTTT	CASSPKGRVSEAFF
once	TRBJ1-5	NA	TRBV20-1	TGCAGTGCTAAAGCGCCCGGACGGGGAGATCAGCCCCAGCATTTT	CSAKAPGRGDQPQHF
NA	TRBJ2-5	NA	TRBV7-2	TGTGCCAGCAGCCCAGAAGGTTCCCTCACCCAGTACTTC	CASSPEGSLTQYF
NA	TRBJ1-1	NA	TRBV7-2	TGTGCCAGCAGCTTAGTGAAGGAGTCTGAAGCTTTCTTT	CASSLVKESEAFF
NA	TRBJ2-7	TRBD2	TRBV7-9	TGTGCCAGCAGCATAGCGGGGGGGTACGAGCAGTACTTC	CASSIAGGYEQYF
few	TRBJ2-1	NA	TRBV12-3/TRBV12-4	TGTGCCAGCAGTGCTCTACAGGATTCCTACAATGAGCAGTTCTTC	CASSALQDSYNEQFF
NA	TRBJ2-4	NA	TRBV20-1	TGCAGTGCCCGGACCTGGGGCACCAAAAACATTCAGTACTTC	CSARTWGTKNIQYF
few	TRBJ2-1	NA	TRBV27	TGTGCCAGCAGTTTCCCCGGAGTCGACTACAATGAGCAGTTCTTC	CASSFPGVDYNEQFF
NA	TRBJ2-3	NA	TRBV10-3	TGTGCCATCAGTGAGTCGAATAAGGGTGTGGTCACAGATACGCAGTATTTT	CAISESNKGVVTDTQYF
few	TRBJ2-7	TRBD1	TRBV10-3	TGTGCCATCGGGACAGGGGCCTACGAGCAGTACTTC	CAIGTGAYEQYF
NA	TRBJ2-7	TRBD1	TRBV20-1	TGCAGTTCCGACAGGGAAAGCTACGAGCAGTACTTC	CSSDRESYEQYF
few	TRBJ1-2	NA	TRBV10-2	TGCGCCAGCAGTGATCATGGGATCTATGGCTACACCTTC	CASSDHGIYGYTF